This entry describes one T cell receptor (beta chain). Its cognate antigen is unknown. The sample comes from a study of STAT5B mutations in CD4+ large granular lymphocyte leukemia. Study conclusions and caveats: TRBV06-family usage was enriched in top patient clones (8/27) versus controls (2/35). Patient CD4-sorted repertoires stayed more clonal than healthy ones after leukemic-clone removal.

The assay was run at survey level. Under the authors' procedure: Lowest detectable productive clonotype frequency was 2.59 x 10-5. Data came from immunoSEQ multiplex PCR; TCRdb stores just in-frame clones and leaves some out. V, J and clone size derive from that table, while D and trimming were established from the DNA sequence. The table lists 23,000 or so clones, approximately 79% of them singletons, with 0.55% to 0.75% in the top ten. This CDR3 is built from 16 residues. Germline trimming cut 0 bases from V and 1 base from J; bases unmatched to any gene: 4. Germline assignment: CDR1 LGHNA and CDR2 YSLEER.

The sequence was collected from a human donor in good health. The rearrangement joins TRBV4-3 to TRBJ2-3, with TRBD2 matching over 7 bases. Material for sequencing was CD4+ T cells from blood buffy coats. CDR3 in DNA: TGCGCCAGCAGCCAAGATGCCAGCGGGGGCACAGATACGCAGTATTTT. Residues: CASSQDASGGTDTQYF.